This record looks at one T cell receptor beta chain sequence and its context. The data belong to a study of OX40 agonist ivuxolimab in advanced cancers. Per the germline V gene, CDR1 is SGHRS and CDR2 is YFSETQ. The V end lost 1 base, the J end lost 7 bases, and 18 bases lay between the germline ends. The CDR3 sequence is 16 residues long. Sequenced by immunoSEQ multiplex PCR; TCRdb stores in-frame clones only, minus some. The profile shows about 69,000 clones, around four fifths of them singletons. The TCR comes from an adult with an advanced solid tumor such as melanoma, head and neck, liver or kidney cancer. The input for sequencing was CD4+ or CD8+ T cells sorted from blood, taken in a trial of the OX40 agonist ivuxolimab. The V and J genes are TRBV5-1 and TRBJ2-1; no clear D. CDR3 amino acids: CASSLSVLGAVNEQFF. The CDR3 coding sequence is TGCGCCAGCAGCTTGTCCGTTCTAGGAGCCGTAAATGAGCAGTTCTTC.